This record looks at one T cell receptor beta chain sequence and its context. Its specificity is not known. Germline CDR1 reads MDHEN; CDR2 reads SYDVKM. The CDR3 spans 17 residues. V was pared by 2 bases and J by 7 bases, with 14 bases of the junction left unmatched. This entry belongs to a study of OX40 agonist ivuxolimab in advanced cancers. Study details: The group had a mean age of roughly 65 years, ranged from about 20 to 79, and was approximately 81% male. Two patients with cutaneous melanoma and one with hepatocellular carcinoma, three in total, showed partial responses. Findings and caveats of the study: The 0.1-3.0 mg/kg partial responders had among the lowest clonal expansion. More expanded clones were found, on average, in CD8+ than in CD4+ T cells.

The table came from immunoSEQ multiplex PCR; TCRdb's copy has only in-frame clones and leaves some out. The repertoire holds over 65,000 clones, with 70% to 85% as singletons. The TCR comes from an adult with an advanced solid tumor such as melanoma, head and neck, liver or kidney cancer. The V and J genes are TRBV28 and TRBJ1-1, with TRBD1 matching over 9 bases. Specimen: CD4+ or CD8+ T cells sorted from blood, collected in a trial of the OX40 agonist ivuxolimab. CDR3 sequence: CASSLPQGAGVRGEAFF. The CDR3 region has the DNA TGTGCCAGCAGTTTACCACAGGGGGCCGGGGTCAGGGGTGAAGCTTTCTTT. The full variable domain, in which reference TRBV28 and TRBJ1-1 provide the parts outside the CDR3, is DVKVTQSSRYLVKRTGEKVFLECVQDMDHENMFWYRQDPGLGLRLIYFSYDVKMKEKGDIPEGYSVSREKKERFSLILESASTNQTSMYLCASSLPQGAGVRGEAFFGQGTRLTVV.